In this sample, the clone carrying this T cell receptor (beta chain) turned up many times. TCR alpha and TCR beta cDNA libraries with sample barcodes and UMIs came from 5'RACE using constant-segment primers. TCRdb used MiXCR to reprocess the 5' RACE reads, holding one entry per CDR3 protein. This sample has more than 80,000 distinct CDR3 sequences, with over 15% found just once. Germline V lookup: CDR1 MNHEY, CDR2 SMNVEV (reference sequence). The CDR3 has 14 residues. V shed 5 bases and J shed 3 bases, with 14 bases lying between them. The data were taken from a study of T-cell memory formation after mild COVID-19. About the study: Largely, TCR clusters stayed within a single donor.

This clonotype originated in an adult woman who had mild COVID-19 (a few samples of this study predate the infection). Cell type and time point are not known. V usage is TRBV27 and J usage is TRBJ2-7; tentatively, D is TRBD2 (6 bases). The material sequenced was PBMCs or a T cell subset sorted from them (not recorded which). Here the CDR3 reads CASSPRDLSYEQYF. In DNA form, the CDR3 reads TGTGCCAGCAGTCCCCGGGACTTGAGCTACGAGCAGTACTTC.